The sample holds many counts of the clone carrying this T cell receptor (beta chain). Its antigen is unknown. The entry originates in a study of blood T cells in healthy people across ages. A second about 7 to 11 cycle PCR used barcoded and J-beta primers. TCRdb re-derived calls from the 5' RACE reads in MiXCR, one entry per CDR3 protein. The sample holds about 540,000 distinct CDR3 sequences, nearly 25% seen once. Findings and caveats of the study: It was held that the diversity estimates obtained from one million T cells were underestimates. Naive and antigen-experienced cells could not be conclusively compared, given unsorted PBMCs.

PBMCs were isolated at a quantity of at least 6 million per sample. These data also formed part of another study, on T cells of mothers and their children. As that study records: The study sampled a few healthy Caucasian mothers and their six children.

The sequencing sample was made of blood. The source is a boy between 5 and 17 years old in good health.

The CDR3 nucleotides are TGCGCCAGCAGCCAAGAACACCAGGTGGGGGCAGCTAATGAAAAACTGTTTTTT. This encodes CASSQEHQVGAANEKLFF. The chain couples TRBV4-3 to TRBJ1-4; TRBD1 might be the D (6 bases). The CDR3 spans 18 residues. Trimming removed 0 bases from V and 3 bases from J, with 17 bases in between. Germline CDR1 and CDR2: LGHNA and YSLEER.